A selection of T cell receptor beta chains follows, all from one sample in a study of regulatory T cells in long-lasting Graves disease. Using its own MiXCR run on the multiplex PCR reads, TCRdb lists one record per CDR3 protein. The sample includes 600,000 to 650,000 distinct CDR3 sequences, roughly 15% seen only once; the top ten take 15% to 20%. This sample also belongs to another study, concerning T cells in Graves' hyperthyroidism and ophthalmopathy.

The sequencing used peripheral blood mononuclear cells (PBMCs), collected at new diagnosis, from a patient treated with antithyroid drugs. These receptors were collected from a woman in her thirties with Graves disease. The CDR3 runs from the conserved cysteine through the conserved F or W. The D gene is left open where the match is weak. The size field is filled for only some rows; it gives once, few, many or a size class.

J	D	size	V	DNA	CDR3
TRBJ2-7	TRBD1	few	TRBV3-1	TGTGCCAGCAGTCGGGGACAGGGGTTAGCCTACGAGCAGTACTTC	CASSRGQGLAYEQYF
TRBJ1-2	.	.	TRBV18	TGTGCCAGCTCACCAGTCGAGGGATTTGGCTACACCTTC	CASSPVEGFGYTF
TRBJ2-2	.	.	TRBV3-1	TGTGCCAGCAGCCCCCCCGGACGGGGGCACACCGGGGAGCTGTTTTTT	CASSPPGRGHTGELFF
TRBJ1-1	.	many	TRBV6-1	TGTGCCAGCAGAATGCAAAGGGGCTTCACTGAAGCTTTCTTT	CASRMQRGFTEAFF
TRBJ2-7	.	few	TRBV7-9	TGTGCCAGCAGCTTAATTCGGGGACCCGGGAGCAATGACGAGCAGTACTTC	CASSLIRGPGSNDEQYF
TRBJ1-5	.	few	TRBV18	TGTGCCAGCTCACCATTATCGGGACCGTATCAGCCCCAGCATTTT	CASSPLSGPYQPQHF
TRBJ2-3	TRBD1	many	TRBV28	TGTGCCAGCAGTTTAGCCCGGCAGGGGGTGAGGACAGATACGCAGTATTTT	CASSLARQGVRTDTQYF
TRBJ1-2	TRBD1	many	TRBV6-5	TGTGCCAGCAGTTACGTCGGGACAGTCAACTATGGCTACACCTTC	CASSYVGTVNYGYTF
TRBJ2-3	.	many	TRBV6-2/TRBV6-3	TGTGCCAGCAGTGAACCGAGTGGTCAGTCGAGGCAGTATTTT	CASSEPSGQSRQYF
TRBJ2-7	TRBD2	few	TRBV6-1	TGTGCCAGCGCCCGTAGCGGGAGTGGTTACGAGCAGTACTTC	CASARSGSGYEQYF
TRBJ2-1	TRBD1	.	TRBV20-1	TGCAGTGCCCTCCTGCTCCGGACAGGTTACGATGAGCAGTTCTTC	CSALLLRTGYDEQFF
TRBJ2-1	.	.	TRBV20-1	TGCAGTGCTGCTACCGAACTACCCGGGGGATACAATGAGCAGTTCTTC	CSAATELPGGYNEQFF
TRBJ1-1	TRBD1	many	TRBV2	TGTGCCAGCGTCCACAGGGGGCAGAACACTGAAGCTTTCTTT	CASVHRGQNTEAFF
TRBJ2-7	.	many	TRBV7-9	TGTGCCAGCAGCTTTTACGGGGTGACCTACGAGCAGTACTTC	CASSFYGVTYEQYF
TRBJ1-5	.	many	TRBV29-1	TGCAGCGTTGGCGAGTTCTCGCCCCAGCATTTT	CSVGEFSPQHF
TRBJ1-2	.	few	TRBV19	TGTGCCAGTAGTATAGTAAAGGGGATCGACTATGGCTACACCTTC	CASSIVKGIDYGYTF
TRBJ1-6	.	many	TRBV7-9	TGTGCCAGCAGCTTAAGTGGGGGTGGGGATTCACCCCTCCACTTT	CASSLSGGGDSPLHF
TRBJ2-1	.	few	TRBV20-1	TGCAGTGCTCCTCCGGACTCCTACAATGAGCAGTTCTTC	CSAPPDSYNEQFF
TRBJ2-1	TRBD1	.	TRBV6-1	TGTGCCAGCAGGGGACAGGGGGCCGGTGAGCAGTTCTTC	CASRGQGAGEQFF
TRBJ1-5	.	.	TRBV28	TGTGCCAGCGCTCGGACAGAATCGAATCAGCCCCAGCATTTT	CASARTESNQPQHF
TRBJ2-1	TRBD2	.	TRBV20-1	TGCAGTGCTAGAGATTTGGCGGGAGGGCCCCTATCACTCTTC	CSARDLAGGPLSLF
TRBJ1-5	.	.	TRBV24-1	TGTGCCACCAGTGATTTGACCAGACGCCAGCATTTT	CATSDLTRRQHF
TRBJ2-6	TRBD1	.	TRBV18	TGTGCCAGCTCACCACGGACAGGACGATCCTCTGGGGCCAACGTCCTGACTTTC	CASSPRTGRSSGANVLTF
TRBJ1-1	.	few	TRBV18	TGTGCCAGCACATCCGGGGCTTACCTAATGAACACTGAAGCTTTCTTT	CASTSGAYLMNTEAFF
TRBJ2-3	TRBD1	.	TRBV24-1	TGTGCCACCAGTGATCTAGAGGGACAGGGCTCGGGAAAAGATACGCAGTATTTT	CATSDLEGQGSGKDTQYF